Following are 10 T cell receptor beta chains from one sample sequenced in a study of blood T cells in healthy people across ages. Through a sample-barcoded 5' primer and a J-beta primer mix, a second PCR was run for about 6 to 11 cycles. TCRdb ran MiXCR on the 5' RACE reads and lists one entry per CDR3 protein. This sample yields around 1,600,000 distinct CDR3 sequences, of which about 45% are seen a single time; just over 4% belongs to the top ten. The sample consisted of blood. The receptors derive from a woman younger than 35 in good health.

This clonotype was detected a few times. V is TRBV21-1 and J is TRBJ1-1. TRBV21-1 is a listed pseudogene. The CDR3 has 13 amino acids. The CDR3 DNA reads TGTGCCAGCAGCAAATCTGTAATCACTGAAGCTTTCTTT. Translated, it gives CASSKSVITEAFF.

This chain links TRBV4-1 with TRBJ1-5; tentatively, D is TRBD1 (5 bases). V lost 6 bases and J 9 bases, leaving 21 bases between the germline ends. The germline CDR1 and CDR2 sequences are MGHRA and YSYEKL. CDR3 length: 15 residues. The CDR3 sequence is CASSPERIGVMPQHF. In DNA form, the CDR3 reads TGCGCCAGCAGTCCCGAGAGGATAGGGGTGATGCCCCAGCATTTT.

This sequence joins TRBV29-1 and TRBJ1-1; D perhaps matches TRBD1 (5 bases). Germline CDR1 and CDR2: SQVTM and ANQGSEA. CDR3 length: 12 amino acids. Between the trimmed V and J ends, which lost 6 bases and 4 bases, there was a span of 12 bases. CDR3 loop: CSVRDGGTEAFF. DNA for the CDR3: TGCAGCGTCAGGGACGGGGGCACTGAAGCTTTCTTT.

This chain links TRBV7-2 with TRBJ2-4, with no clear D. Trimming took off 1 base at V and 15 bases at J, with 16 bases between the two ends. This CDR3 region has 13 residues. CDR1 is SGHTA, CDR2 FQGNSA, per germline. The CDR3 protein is CASSLVGIGDGYF. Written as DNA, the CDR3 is TGTGCCAGCAGCTTAGTGGGAATTGGGGATGGGTACTTC.

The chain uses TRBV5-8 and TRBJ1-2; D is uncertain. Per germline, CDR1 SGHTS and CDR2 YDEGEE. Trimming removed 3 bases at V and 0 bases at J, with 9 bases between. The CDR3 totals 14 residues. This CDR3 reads CASSWGGTNYGYTF. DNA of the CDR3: TGTGCCAGCAGCTGGGGTGGAACTAACTATGGCTACACCTTC.

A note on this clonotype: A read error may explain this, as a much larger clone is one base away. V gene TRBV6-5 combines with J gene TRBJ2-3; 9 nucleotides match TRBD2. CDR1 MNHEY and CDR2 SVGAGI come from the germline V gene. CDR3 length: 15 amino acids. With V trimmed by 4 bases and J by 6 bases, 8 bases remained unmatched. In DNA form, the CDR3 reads TGTGCCAGCAGTTGCGGGACTAGCAGGCAGGATACGCAGTATTTT. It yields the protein CASSCGTSRQDTQYF.

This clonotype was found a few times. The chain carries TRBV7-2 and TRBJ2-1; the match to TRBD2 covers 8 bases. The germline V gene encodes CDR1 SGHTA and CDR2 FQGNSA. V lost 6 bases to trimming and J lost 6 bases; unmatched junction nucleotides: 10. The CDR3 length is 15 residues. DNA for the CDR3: TGTGCCAGCAGGTCCGGACTAGCTGGAAGCAATGAGCAGTTCTTC. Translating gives CASRSGLAGSNEQFF.

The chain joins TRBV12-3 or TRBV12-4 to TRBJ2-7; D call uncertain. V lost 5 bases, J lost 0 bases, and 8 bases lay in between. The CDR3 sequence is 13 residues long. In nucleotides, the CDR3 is TGTGCCAGCAGTGCCCTGAACTCCTACGAGCAGTACTTC. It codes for CASSALNSYEQYF.

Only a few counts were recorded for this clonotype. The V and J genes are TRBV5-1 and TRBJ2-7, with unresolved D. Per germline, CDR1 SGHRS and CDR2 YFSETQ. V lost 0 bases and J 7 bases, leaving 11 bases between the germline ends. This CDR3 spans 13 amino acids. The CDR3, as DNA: TGCGCCAGCAGCTTGGTTCCTGACAATGAGCAGTACTTC. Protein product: CASSLVPDNEQYF.

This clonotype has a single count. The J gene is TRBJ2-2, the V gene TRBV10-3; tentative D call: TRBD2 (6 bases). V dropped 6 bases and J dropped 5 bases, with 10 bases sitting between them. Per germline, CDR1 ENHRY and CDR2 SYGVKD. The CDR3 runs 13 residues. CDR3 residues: CAISPGTTGELFF. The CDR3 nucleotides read TGTGCCATCAGCCCCGGGACTACCGGGGAGCTGTTTTTT.